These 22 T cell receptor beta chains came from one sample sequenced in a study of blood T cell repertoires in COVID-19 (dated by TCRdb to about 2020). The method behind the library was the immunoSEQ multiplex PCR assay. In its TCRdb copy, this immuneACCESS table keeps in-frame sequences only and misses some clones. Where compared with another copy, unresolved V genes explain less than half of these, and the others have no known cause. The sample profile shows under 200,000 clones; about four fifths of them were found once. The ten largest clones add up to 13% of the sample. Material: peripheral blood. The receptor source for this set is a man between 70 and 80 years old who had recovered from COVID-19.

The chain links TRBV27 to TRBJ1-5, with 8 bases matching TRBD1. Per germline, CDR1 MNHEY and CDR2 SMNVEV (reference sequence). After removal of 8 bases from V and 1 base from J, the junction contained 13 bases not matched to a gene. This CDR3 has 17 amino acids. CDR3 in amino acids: CASAAGTGRGSNQPQHF. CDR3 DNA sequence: TGTGCCAGCGCAGCGGGGACAGGCCGAGGGAGCAATCAGCCCCAGCATTTT.

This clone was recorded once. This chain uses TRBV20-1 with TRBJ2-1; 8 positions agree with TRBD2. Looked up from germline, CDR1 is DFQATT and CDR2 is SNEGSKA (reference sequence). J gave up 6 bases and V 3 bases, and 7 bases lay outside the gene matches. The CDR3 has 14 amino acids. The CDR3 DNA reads TGCAGTGCTAGTTCACAGGGACTAGTCAATGAGCAGTTCTTC. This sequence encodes CSASSQGLVNEQFF.

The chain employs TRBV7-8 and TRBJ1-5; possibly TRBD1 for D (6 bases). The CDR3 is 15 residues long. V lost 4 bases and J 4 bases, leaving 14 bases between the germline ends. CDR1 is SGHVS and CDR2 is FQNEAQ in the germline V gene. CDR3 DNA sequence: TGTGCCAGCAGCTCGGAGACAGGAGTAAATCAGCCCCAGCATTTT. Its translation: CASSSETGVNQPQHF.

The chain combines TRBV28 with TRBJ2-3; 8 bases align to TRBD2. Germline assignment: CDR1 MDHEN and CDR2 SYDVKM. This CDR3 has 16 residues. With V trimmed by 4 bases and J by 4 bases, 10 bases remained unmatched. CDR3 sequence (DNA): TGTGCCAGCAGTTCTTCAGGGGCGGGAGGCGCAGATACGCAGTATTTT. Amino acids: CASSSSGAGGADTQYF.

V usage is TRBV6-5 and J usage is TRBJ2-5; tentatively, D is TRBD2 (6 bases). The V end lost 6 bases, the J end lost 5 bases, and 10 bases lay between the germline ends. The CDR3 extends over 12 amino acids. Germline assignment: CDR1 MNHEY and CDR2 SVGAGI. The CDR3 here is CASRAEGETQYF. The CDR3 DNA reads TGTGCCAGCAGAGCGGAGGGGGAGACCCAGTACTTC.

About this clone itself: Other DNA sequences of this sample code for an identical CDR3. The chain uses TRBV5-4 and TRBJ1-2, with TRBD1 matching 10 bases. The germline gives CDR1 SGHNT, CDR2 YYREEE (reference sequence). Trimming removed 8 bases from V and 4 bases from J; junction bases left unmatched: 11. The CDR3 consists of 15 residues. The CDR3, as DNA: TGTGCCAGTAGCCAACGACAGGGGGCCGGCTATGGCTACACCTTC. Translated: CASSQRQGAGYGYTF.

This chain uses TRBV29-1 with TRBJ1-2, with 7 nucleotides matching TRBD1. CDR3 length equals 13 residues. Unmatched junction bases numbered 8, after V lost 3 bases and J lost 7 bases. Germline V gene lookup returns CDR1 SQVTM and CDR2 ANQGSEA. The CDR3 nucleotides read TGCAGCGTTGAGCGGGCAGGGGGTCGTGGCTACACCTTC. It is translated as CSVERAGGRGYTF. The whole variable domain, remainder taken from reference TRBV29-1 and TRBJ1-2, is SAVISQKPSRDICQRGTSLTIQCQVDSQVTMMFWYRQQPGQSLTLIATANQGSEATYESGFVIDKFPISRPNLTFSTLTVSNMSPEDSSIYLCSVERAGGRGYTFGSGTRLTVV.

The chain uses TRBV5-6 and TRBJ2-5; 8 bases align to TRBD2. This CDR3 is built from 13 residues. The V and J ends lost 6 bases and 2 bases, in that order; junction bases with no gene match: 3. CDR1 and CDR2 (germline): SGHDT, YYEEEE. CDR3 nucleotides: TGTGCCAGCACTGGGACTAGACAAGAGACCCAGTACTTC. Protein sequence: CASTGTRQETQYF.

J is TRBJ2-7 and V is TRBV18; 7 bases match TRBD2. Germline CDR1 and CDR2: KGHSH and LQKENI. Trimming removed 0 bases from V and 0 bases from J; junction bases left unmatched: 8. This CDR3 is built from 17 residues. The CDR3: CASSPPGMGGSSYEQYF. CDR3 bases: TGTGCCAGCTCACCACCCGGTATGGGGGGGAGCTCCTACGAGCAGTACTTC.

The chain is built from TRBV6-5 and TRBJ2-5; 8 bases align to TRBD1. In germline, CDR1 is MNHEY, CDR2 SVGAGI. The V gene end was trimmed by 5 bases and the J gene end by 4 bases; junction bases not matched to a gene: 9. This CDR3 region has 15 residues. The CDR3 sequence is CASSTGQARLETQYF. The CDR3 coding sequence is TGTGCCAGCAGTACGGGACAGGCGAGACTAGAGACCCAGTACTTC.

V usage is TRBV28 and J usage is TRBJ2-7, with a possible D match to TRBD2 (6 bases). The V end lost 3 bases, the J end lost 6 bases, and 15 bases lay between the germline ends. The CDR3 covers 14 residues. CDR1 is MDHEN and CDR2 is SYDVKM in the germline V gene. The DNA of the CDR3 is TGTGCCAGCAGTTTGGAGGGAGCCTATTTCGAGCAGTACTTC. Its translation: CASSLEGAYFEQYF.

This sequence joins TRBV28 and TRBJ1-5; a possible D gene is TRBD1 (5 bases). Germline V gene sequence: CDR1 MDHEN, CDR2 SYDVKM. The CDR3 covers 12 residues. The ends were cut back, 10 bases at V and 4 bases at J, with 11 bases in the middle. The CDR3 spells CATRRGNQPQHF. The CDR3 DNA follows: TGTGCCACTCGAAGGGGAAATCAGCCCCAGCATTTT.

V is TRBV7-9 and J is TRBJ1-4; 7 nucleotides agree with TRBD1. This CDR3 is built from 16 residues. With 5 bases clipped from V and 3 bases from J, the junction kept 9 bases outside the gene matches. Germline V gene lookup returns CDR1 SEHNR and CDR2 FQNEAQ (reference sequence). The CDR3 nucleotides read TGTGCCAGCAGCCTCGGGACAGCGGGTGCTAATGAAAAACTGTTTTTT. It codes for CASSLGTAGANEKLFF. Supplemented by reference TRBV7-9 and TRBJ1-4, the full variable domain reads DTGVSQNPRHKITKRGQNVTFRCDPISEHNRLYWYRQTLGQGPEFLTYFQNEAQLEKSRLLSDRFSAERPKGSFSTLEIQRTEQGDSAMYLCASSLGTAGANEKLFFGSGTQLSVL.

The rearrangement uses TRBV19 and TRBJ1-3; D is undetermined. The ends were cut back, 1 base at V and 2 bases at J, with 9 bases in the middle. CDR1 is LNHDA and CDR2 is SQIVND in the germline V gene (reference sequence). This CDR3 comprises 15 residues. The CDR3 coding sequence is TGTGCCAGTAGTATAGGGGGAGGAGCTGGAAACACCATATATTTT. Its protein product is CASSIGGGAGNTIYF.

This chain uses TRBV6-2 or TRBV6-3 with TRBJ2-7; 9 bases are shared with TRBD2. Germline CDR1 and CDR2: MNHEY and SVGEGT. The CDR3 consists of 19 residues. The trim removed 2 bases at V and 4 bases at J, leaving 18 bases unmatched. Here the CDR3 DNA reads TGTGCCAGCAGTTACCCCCGTCGGGTAGCGGGGGCCCTGAATTACGAGCAGTACTTC. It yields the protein CASSYPRRVAGALNYEQYF.

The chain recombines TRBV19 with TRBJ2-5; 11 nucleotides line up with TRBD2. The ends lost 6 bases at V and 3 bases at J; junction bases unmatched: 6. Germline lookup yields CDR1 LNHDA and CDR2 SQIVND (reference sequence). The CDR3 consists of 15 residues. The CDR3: CASSHLAGGEETQYF. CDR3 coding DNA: TGTGCCAGTAGCCACCTAGCGGGAGGTGAAGAGACCCAGTACTTC. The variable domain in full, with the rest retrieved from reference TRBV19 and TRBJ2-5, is DGGITQSPKYLFRKEGQNVTLSCEQNLNHDAMYWYRQDPGQGLRLIYYSQIVNDFQKGDIAEGYSVSREKKESFPLTVTSAQKNPTAFYLCASSHLAGGEETQYFGPGTRLLVL.

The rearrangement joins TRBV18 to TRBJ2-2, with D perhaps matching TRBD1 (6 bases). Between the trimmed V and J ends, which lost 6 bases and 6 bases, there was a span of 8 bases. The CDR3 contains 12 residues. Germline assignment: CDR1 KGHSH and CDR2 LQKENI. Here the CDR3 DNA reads TGTGCCAGCTCCAGGGGATCCGGGGAGCTGTTTTTT. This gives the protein CASSRGSGELFF. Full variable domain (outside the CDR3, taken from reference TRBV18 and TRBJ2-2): NAGVMQNPRHLVRRRGQEARLRCSPMKGHSHVYWYRQLPEEGLKFMVYLQKENIIDESGMPKERFSAEFPKEGPSILRIQQVVRGDSAAYFCASSRGSGELFFGEGSRLTVL.

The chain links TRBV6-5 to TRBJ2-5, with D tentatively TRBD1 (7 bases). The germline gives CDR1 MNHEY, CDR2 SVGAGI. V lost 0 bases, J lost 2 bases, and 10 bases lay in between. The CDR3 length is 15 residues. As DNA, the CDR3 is TGTGCCAGCAGTTACTCAGCAGGGGGGCAAGAGACCCAGTACTTC. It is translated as CASSYSAGGQETQYF.

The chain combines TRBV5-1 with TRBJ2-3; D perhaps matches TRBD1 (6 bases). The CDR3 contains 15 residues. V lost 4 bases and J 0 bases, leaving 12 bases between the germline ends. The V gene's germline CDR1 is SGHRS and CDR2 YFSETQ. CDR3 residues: CASSVRTDSTDTQYF. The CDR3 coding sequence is TGCGCCAGCAGCGTCCGGACAGACAGCACAGATACGCAGTATTTT. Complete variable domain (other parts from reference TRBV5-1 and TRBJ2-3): KAGVTQTPRYLIKTRGQQVTLSCSPISGHRSVSWYQQTPGQGLQFLFEYFSETQRNKGNFPGRFSGRQFSNSRSEMNVSTLELGDSALYLCASSVRTDSTDTQYFGPGTRLTVL.

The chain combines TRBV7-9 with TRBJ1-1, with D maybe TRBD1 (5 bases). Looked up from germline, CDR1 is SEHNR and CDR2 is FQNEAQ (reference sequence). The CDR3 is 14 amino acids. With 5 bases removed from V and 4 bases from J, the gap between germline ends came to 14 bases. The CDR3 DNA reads TGTGCCAGCAGCCTGGGCTGGGGGGGCACTGAAGCTTTCTTT. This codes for CASSLGWGGTEAFF.

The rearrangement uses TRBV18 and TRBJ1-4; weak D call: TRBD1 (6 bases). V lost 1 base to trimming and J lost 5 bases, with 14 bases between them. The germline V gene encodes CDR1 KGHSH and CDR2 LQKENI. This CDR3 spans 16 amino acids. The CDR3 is CASSPRSWTENEKLFF. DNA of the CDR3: TGTGCCAGCTCACCACGCAGCTGGACAGAGAATGAAAAACTGTTTTTT.

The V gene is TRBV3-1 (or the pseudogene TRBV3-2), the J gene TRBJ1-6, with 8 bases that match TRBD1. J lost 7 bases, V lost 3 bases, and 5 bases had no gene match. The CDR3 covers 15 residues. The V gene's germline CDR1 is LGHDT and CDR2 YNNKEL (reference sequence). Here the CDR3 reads CASSQWGQENSPLHF. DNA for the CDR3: TGTGCCAGCAGCCAGTGGGGACAGGAGAATTCACCCCTCCACTTT.